One and the same sample provided the 27 T cell receptor beta chains below, sequenced in a study of PD-1 blockade in classical Hodgkin lymphoma. Produced via immunoSEQ multiplex PCR; TCRdb's table is partial and in-frame only. The repertoire holds about 100,000 clones, with 89% as singletons. Each of the patients experienced relapse following autologous stem cell transplantation, and their brentuximab vedotin exposure differed. Source: peripheral blood mononuclear cells (PBMCs), taken before the second cycle of nivolumab. The receptors shown here come from a human donor with classical Hodgkin lymphoma.

V gene TRBV7-6 combines with J gene TRBJ1-3; maybe TRBD1 (6 bases). V was trimmed by 4 bases and J by 4 bases, leaving 17 bases between them. The CDR3 runs 16 residues. Germline CDR1 and CDR2: SGHVS and FNYEAQ. The CDR3 sequence is CASSSAHRVGGNTIYF. CDR3 in DNA: TGTGCCAGCAGCTCGGCGCACAGGGTCGGCGGAAACACCATATATTTT. The full variable domain, completed using reference TRBV7-6 and TRBJ1-3, is GAGVSQSPRYKVTKRGQDVALRCDPISGHVSLYWYRQALGQGPEFLTYFNYEAQQDKSGLPNDRFSAERPEGSISTLTIQRTEQRDSAMYRCASSSAHRVGGNTIYFGEGSWLTVV.

The rearrangement uses TRBV20-1 and TRBJ1-1, with D hard to call. CDR1 is DFQATT and CDR2 is SNEGSKA in the germline V gene (reference sequence). Trimming cost V 5 bases and J 10 bases, with 14 bases left between them. The CDR3 loop spans 11 amino acids. The CDR3 bases are TGCAGTGCTGAACTGATCCATGGAGCTTTCTTT. This codes for CSAELIHGAFF.

The V gene is TRBV15, the J gene TRBJ1-2; D is uncertain. This CDR3 region has 17 residues. V was pared by 5 bases and J by 1 base, with 20 bases between. Germline lookup yields CDR1 LNHNV and CDR2 YYDKDF (reference sequence). The CDR3 sequence is CATSRPNPPYFNYGYTF. The CDR3 bases are TGTGCCACCAGCCGACCCAACCCCCCGTACTTTAACTATGGCTACACCTTC.

This chain's CDR3 is CASSRDRTLNTIYF. CDR3 nucleotide sequence: TGTGCCAGCTCCAGGGACAGGACGTTGAACACCATATATTTT. V gene TRBV18 combines with J gene TRBJ1-3; 8 bases are shared with TRBD1. CDR3 length: 14 residues. Trimming removed 6 bases from V and 7 bases from J; junction bases left unmatched: 8. The germline V gene has CDR1 KGHSH and CDR2 LQKENI.

The V and J genes are TRBV6-1 and TRBJ2-7; 10 positions agree with TRBD2. CDR3 length equals 18 residues. Germline lookup yields CDR1 MNHNS and CDR2 SASEGT. Trimming removed 2 bases from V and 3 bases from J; junction bases left unmatched: 13. The CDR3 nucleotides are TGTGCCAGCAGTGAATGGGTAGCGGGAGGCGGGGGGGGCTACGAGCAGTACTTC. It codes for CASSEWVAGGGGGYEQYF.

The rearrangement uses TRBV11-2 and TRBJ1-1, with TRBD1 identical over 8 bases. Losses at the gene ends were 5 bases for V and 0 bases for J; bases not matched to a gene: 8. The length of the CDR3 is 16 residues. From germline, CDR1 is SGHAT and CDR2 FQNNGV. The CDR3 region is CASSERQGWMNTEAFF. In DNA, the CDR3 is TGTGCCAGCAGCGAAAGACAGGGGTGGATGAACACTGAAGCTTTCTTT. Together with reference TRBV11-2 and TRBJ1-1, the CDR3 gives the full variable domain: EAGVAQSPRYKIIEKRQSVAFWCNPISGHATLYWYQQILGQGPKLLIQFQNNGVVDDSQLPKDRFSAERLKGVDSTLKIQPAKLEDSAVYLCASSERQGWMNTEAFFGQGTRLTVV.

The V call is TRBV30, the J call TRBJ1-4, with D uncertain. CDR1 and CDR2 from the germline V gene are GTSNPN and SVGIG (reference sequence). This CDR3 comprises 12 residues. Deletions cut 4 bases from V and 8 bases from J, with 11 bases between. As DNA, the CDR3 is TGTGCCTGGAAATGGGCGGGGGAAAAACTGTTTTTT. Translated: CAWKWAGEKLFF.

V is TRBV7-9 and J is TRBJ2-7; 7 positions agree with TRBD1. The CDR3 extends over 15 amino acids. The germline V gene has CDR1 SEHNR and CDR2 FQNEAQ (reference sequence). The ends lost 5 bases at V and 2 bases at J; junction bases unmatched: 9. The CDR3 bases are TGTGCCAGCAGCCCTCGACAGGGAAAAGCCTACGAGCAGTACTTC. Its translation is CASSPRQGKAYEQYF.

CDR3 sequence: CASGYGPVSSGNTIYF. CDR3 sequence (DNA): TGTGCCAGCGGCTATGGGCCGGTGTCCTCTGGAAACACCATATATTTT. The chain couples TRBV7-2 to TRBJ1-3, with D hard to call. The V and J ends lost 8 bases and 0 bases respectively, with 17 bases between them. Germline CDR1 reads SGHTA; CDR2 reads FQGNSA. The CDR3 is 16 amino acids.

The chain employs TRBV5-1 and TRBJ2-7, with TRBD2 matching over 9 bases. With 4 bases clipped from V and 7 bases from J, the junction kept 9 bases outside the gene matches. This CDR3 contains 14 residues. Germline-derived CDR1 and CDR2 are SGHRS and YFSETQ. The CDR3 DNA sequence: TGCGCCAGCAGCCCCCTGACTAGCGGTCGAGAGCAGTACTTC. Its translation is CASSPLTSGREQYF. The whole variable domain, remainder taken from reference TRBV5-1 and TRBJ2-7, is KAGVTQTPRYLIKTRGQQVTLSCSPISGHRSVSWYQQTPGQGLQFLFEYFSETQRNKGNFPGRFSGRQFSNSRSEMNVSTLELGDSALYLCASSPLTSGREQYFGPGTRLTVT.

The chain couples TRBV9 to TRBJ1-1; 7 nucleotides align to TRBD1. Germline V lookup: CDR1 SGDLS, CDR2 YYNGEE. The CDR3 contains 15 residues. V trimming: 6 bases; J trimming: 2 bases; junction bases outside the gene matches: 10. For the CDR3, the DNA is TGTGCCAGCATCGAATACAGGACAGGCAACACTGAAGCTTTCTTT. It is translated as CASIEYRTGNTEAFF.

The J gene is TRBJ1-1, the V gene TRBV4-1; D gene ambiguous. With 4 bases removed from V and 1 base from J, the gap between germline ends came to 16 bases. This CDR3 is built from 16 residues. Per germline, CDR1 MGHRA and CDR2 YSYEKL. The DNA of the CDR3 is TGCGCCAGCAGCCGTACGGGTCCCTGGGGGAACACTGAAGCTTTCTTT. Translated, it gives CASSRTGPWGNTEAFF.

The rearrangement links TRBV7-9 to TRBJ1-4; TRBD1 aligns across 10 bases. From germline, CDR1 is SEHNR and CDR2 FQNEAQ (reference sequence). The J segment lost 7 bases and the V segment lost 5 bases, leaving 7 bases of the junction unmatched. The CDR3 contains 15 residues. Written as DNA, the CDR3 is TGTGCCAGCAGCCTCAATGACAGGGGGCGTGAAAAACTGTTTTTT. Its protein is CASSLNDRGREKLFF.

J is TRBJ2-7 and V is TRBV6-5, with D possibly TRBD2 on 5 matching bases. The CDR3 has 13 residues. Germline CDR1 and CDR2: MNHEY and SVGAGI. Deletions cut 1 base from V and 2 bases from J, with 6 bases between. Here the CDR3 DNA reads TGTGCCAGCAGTTACTTCGGGGCCTACGAGCAGTACTTC. Translated, it gives CASSYFGAYEQYF.

This chain uses TRBV5-6 with TRBJ2-3; no reliable D call. This CDR3 spans 14 amino acids. The germline gives CDR1 SGHDT, CDR2 YYEEEE. V dropped 1 base and J dropped 6 bases, with 12 bases sitting between them. The CDR3 sequence: CASSLPGGRDTQYF. The DNA for the CDR3 is TGTGCCAGCAGCTTGCCCGGTGGAAGGGATACGCAGTATTTT.

The chain combines TRBV11-2 with TRBJ2-7, with D possibly TRBD1 on 8 matching bases. This CDR3 is built from 16 residues. V was cut by 4 bases and J by 2 bases, with 18 bases left in between. Germline CDR1 and CDR2: SGHAT and FQNNGV. This CDR3 reads CASSSYRGGGPYEQYF. The CDR3 DNA is TGTGCCAGCAGCTCCTACAGGGGGGGAGGACCCTACGAGCAGTACTTC.

The chain has TRBV28 and TRBJ2-1, with 11 nucleotides matching TRBD2. V lost 2 bases to trimming and J lost 4 bases; unmatched junction nucleotides: 10. The CDR3 is 18 residues long. Germline-derived CDR1 and CDR2 are MDHEN and SYDVKM. CDR3: CASSLPTRTSGRYNEQFF. DNA of the CDR3: TGTGCCAGCAGTTTACCGACCCGGACTAGCGGGCGTTACAATGAGCAGTTCTTC.

The J gene is TRBJ2-1, the V gene TRBV25-1, with 9 bases that match TRBD2. The CDR3 runs to 14 residues. Per germline, CDR1 MGHDK and CDR2 SYGVNS. V lost 3 bases to trimming and J lost 4 bases; unmatched junction nucleotides: 1. CDR3: CASSEGLAYNEQFF. The CDR3 coding sequence is TGTGCCAGCAGTGAGGGACTAGCTTACAATGAGCAGTTCTTC.

This clone was seen a single time. This chain uses TRBV30 with TRBJ2-7; no reliable D call. Looked up from germline, CDR1 is GTSNPN and CDR2 is SVGIG (reference sequence). The ends were cut back, 3 bases at V and 3 bases at J, with 6 bases in the middle. The CDR3 consists of 11 residues. The CDR3 here is CAWSNNYEQYF. In DNA, the CDR3 is TGTGCCTGGAGCAACAACTACGAGCAGTACTTC. The full variable domain, with the rest looked up from reference TRBV30 and TRBJ2-7, is SQTIHQWPATLVQPVGSPLSLECTVEGTSNPNLYWYRQAAGRGLQLLFYSVGIGQISSEVPQNLSASRPQDRQFILSSKKLLLSDSGFYLCAWSNNYEQYFGPGTRLTVT.

This clone was detected once. The gene calls are TRBV28 and TRBJ2-1, with 10 bases that match TRBD2. The CDR3 extends over 15 amino acids. J was trimmed by 9 bases and V by 8 bases; bases with no gene match: 13. Germline CDR1 and CDR2: MDHEN and SYDVKM. The CDR3 bases are TGTGCCAGCGGTCTAGCGGGAGCTAGTGTGGCTGAGCAGTTCTTC. Translation gives CASGLAGASVAEQFF.

V gene TRBV4-2 combines with J gene TRBJ2-1; 8 nucleotides align to TRBD2. J gave up 4 bases and V 1 base, and 6 bases lay outside the gene matches. Per germline, CDR1 LGHNA and CDR2 YNFKEQ. The CDR3 spans 16 residues. The CDR3 loop is CASSQVELADYNEQFF. CDR3 in DNA: TGTGCCAGCAGCCAAGTAGAACTAGCGGATTACAATGAGCAGTTCTTC.

The rearrangement uses TRBV5-6 and TRBJ1-2, with D unclear. V lost 0 bases, J lost 2 bases, and 11 bases lay in between. Germline lookup yields CDR1 SGHDT and CDR2 YYEEEE. This CDR3 comprises 15 residues. The CDR3 loop is CASSLVVLLNYGYTF. As DNA, the CDR3 is TGTGCCAGCAGCTTGGTGGTACTCCTCAACTATGGCTACACCTTC.

Comment on this clone: Other nucleotide sequences in the sample specify the same CDR3. The rearrangement joins TRBV30 to TRBJ1-5; TRBD1 might be the D (6 bases). The CDR3 covers 14 residues. The V and J ends lost 4 bases and 2 bases respectively, with 12 bases between them. Germline V gives CDR1 GTSNPN, CDR2 SVGIG (reference sequence). CDR3 residues: CAWNSQGRNQPQHF. The CDR3, as DNA: TGTGCCTGGAATTCCCAGGGGCGCAATCAGCCCCAGCATTTT. The whole variable domain, remainder taken from reference TRBV30 and TRBJ1-5, is SQTIHQWPATLVQPVGSPLSLECTVEGTSNPNLYWYRQAAGRGLQLLFYSVGIGQISSEVPQNLSASRPQDRQFILSSKKLLLSDSGFYLCAWNSQGRNQPQHFGDGTRLSIL.

This sequence joins TRBV6-5 and TRBJ1-4; D is unclear. Trimming shortened V by 6 bases and J by 6 bases, and 17 bases separated the two germline ends. Germline V lookup: CDR1 MNHEY, CDR2 SVGAGI. CDR3 length: 15 amino acids. Written as DNA, the CDR3 is TGTGCCAGCAGGGCCTTCAGCCCCGACGATGAAAAACTGTTTTTT. Translation: CASRAFSPDDEKLFF.

The chain uses TRBV5-1 and TRBJ1-1, with TRBD1 matching 7 bases. This CDR3 comprises 14 residues. Looked up from germline, CDR1 is SGHRS and CDR2 is YFSETQ. The ends lost 5 bases at V and 5 bases at J; junction bases unmatched: 9. The CDR3 here is CASRGLTGRTEAFF. The CDR3 DNA reads TGCGCCAGCAGGGGGCTGACAGGGAGGACTGAAGCTTTCTTT.

The chain has TRBV5-5 and TRBJ1-2; D is ambiguous. The germline V gene has CDR1 SGHKS and CDR2 YYEKEE (reference sequence). Trimming shortened V by 0 bases and J by 7 bases, and 13 bases separated the two germline ends. The CDR3 has 14 residues. DNA of the CDR3: TGTGCCAGCAGCTTGGCTCAGGCCGTGGGTGGCTACACCTTC. Encoded protein: CASSLAQAVGGYTF.

This chain joins TRBV18 and TRBJ1-2; D remains ambiguous. The V end lost 6 bases, the J end lost 8 bases, and 16 bases lay between the germline ends. This CDR3 has 13 amino acids. The germline CDR1 and CDR2 sequences are KGHSH and LQKENI. CDR3 DNA sequence: TGTGCCAGCTCCCGTACCACCGGGTTGGGCTACACCTTC. It encodes CASSRTTGLGYTF.